This T cell receptor (beta chain) was identified during a study of OX40 agonist ivuxolimab in advanced cancers. Study-wide findings and caveats: Doses of 0.1 to 3.0 mg/kg were accompanied by clonal expansion of CD4+ and CD8+ blood T cells by week 6. Among the least clonally expanded were partial responders at 0.1-3.0 mg/kg.

Trimming took off 4 bases at V and 4 bases at J, with 11 bases between the two ends. The CDR3 totals 13 residues. Germline V gene sequence: CDR1 SGHRS, CDR2 YFSETQ. In the case of this clone: Its cognate antigen is unknown.

The assay was immunoSEQ multiplex PCR, and TCRdb's table has in-frame clones only and misses some. This table has more than 75,000 clones, 86% appearing once. The TCR was taken from an adult with an advanced solid tumor such as melanoma, head and neck, liver or kidney cancer. V gene TRBV5-1 combines with J gene TRBJ1-1, with D perhaps matching TRBD1 (6 bases). The sample here was CD4+ or CD8+ T cells sorted from blood, taken in a trial of the OX40 agonist ivuxolimab. CDR3 sequence (DNA): TGCGCCAGCAGCGAACAGGGTATCACTGAAGCTTTCTTT. This codes for CASSEQGITEAFF.